The 5 T cell receptor beta chains below come from one sample, sequenced in a study of blood T cell repertoires in COVID-19. Clones were read by immunoSEQ multiplex PCR, and TCRdb kept only the in-frame ones, dropping some. The table includes a few hundred thousand clones, nearly 90% detected once. The sequencing sample was made of peripheral blood. These receptors all stem from a woman aged 40 to 50 who had recovered from COVID-19.

J is TRBJ1-3 and V is TRBV23-1; D might be TRBD1 (6 bases). TRBV23-1 is assigned to the ORF class and has an uncertain function. Trimming removed 4 bases at V and 3 bases at J, with 16 bases between. The CDR3 runs to 16 residues. The CDR3 DNA follows: TGCGCCAGCAGTCCGTATGGGGGGGCAGGTGGAAACACCATATATTTT. Its translation is CASSPYGGAGGNTIYF.

The V and J genes are TRBV19 and TRBJ1-4; no definite D call. Trimming stripped 3 bases from V and 8 bases from J, with 16 bases between. From germline, CDR1 is LNHDA and CDR2 SQIVND (reference sequence). The CDR3 sequence is 15 residues long. The CDR3 DNA sequence: TGTGCCAGTAGTATTTCGGTACCGGGTATGGAAAAACTGTTTTTT. Its protein is CASSISVPGMEKLFF.

This rearrangement joins TRBV24-1 to TRBJ1-2; tentatively, D is TRBD1 (6 bases). The CDR3 has 13 residues. The V and J ends lost 5 bases and 7 bases respectively, with 13 bases between them. CDR1 is KGHDR, CDR2 SFDVKD, per germline. In DNA, the CDR3 is TGTGCCACCAGTGCCCAGGGGACGGGTGGCTACACCTTC. Residues: CATSAQGTGGYTF.

This chain connects TRBV19 to TRBJ2-1, with 9 bases lining up with TRBD2. The V segment lost 5 bases and the J segment 5 bases; nucleotides outside the gene matches: 10. There are 16 residues in the CDR3. Germline V CDR1 and CDR2: LNHDA, SQIVND (reference sequence). In DNA, the CDR3 is TGTGCCAGTAGTCTTAGCGGGGGACAAGGAAACAATGAGCAGTTCTTC. It yields the protein CASSLSGGQGNNEQFF. The full variable domain, its missing parts supplied by reference TRBV19 and TRBJ2-1, is DGGITQSPKYLFRKEGQNVTLSCEQNLNHDAMYWYRQDPGQGLRLIYYSQIVNDFQKGDIAEGYSVSREKKESFPLTVTSAQKNPTAFYLCASSLSGGQGNNEQFFGPGTRLTVL.

The rearrangement joins TRBV5-1 to TRBJ2-1; a weak D match, TRBD2 (5 bases). CDR1 and CDR2 from the germline V gene are SGHRS and YFSETQ. This CDR3 spans 15 amino acids. V dropped 1 base and J dropped 10 bases, with 18 bases sitting between them. DNA of the CDR3: TGCGCCAGCAGCTTGAGCGTAGAGGGCTATTGGGAGCAGTTCTTC. It yields the protein CASSLSVEGYWEQFF. The full variable domain, in which reference TRBV5-1 and TRBJ2-1 provide the parts outside the CDR3, is KAGVTQTPRYLIKTRGQQVTLSCSPISGHRSVSWYQQTPGQGLQFLFEYFSETQRNKGNFPGRFSGRQFSNSRSEMNVSTLELGDSALYLCASSLSVEGYWEQFFGPGTRLTVL.